This T cell receptor (beta chain) appears in the sequencing data of a study of shared clonotypes between healthy human individuals (dated by TCRdb to about 2020). Study-wide context: The cohort included three men and a couple of women between 18 and 49 years of age. For each donor, CD4 naive and CD4 memory were each run on three plates, CD8 naive on two plates, and CD8 memory on one plate. The study deeply sequenced blood TCR repertoires of about five healthy adults to estimate repertoire size and the extent of clonotype sharing between individuals. To increase sequencing depth and limit assay-specific biases, TCR repertoire library preparation and sequencing were carried out by different laboratories using diverse techniques. Per donor, leukapheresis produced somewhere between about 0.94 and 9 billion PBMCs. The paper as a whole reports these results and caveats: Larger estimated clonotype richness was generally found for naive subsets than for memory subsets. Sampling was restricted to blood, and TCR repertoires in tissues likely differ from the TCR repertoires found in blood. Higher generation probabilities were observed for clonotypes shared by all four sorted-subset donors than for non-shared clonotypes. Because the study included only a small number of donors, the genetic and exposure-history diversity represented was limited. Rarefaction of sorted-subset datasets indicated incomplete sequencing despite the large sequencing depth. Pairwise subsampling indicated that sequencing depth was expected to affect the degree of clonotype sharing among donors. Across a few donors, approximately 4.9% of naive CD4, roughly 3.8% of naive CD8, about 2.3% of memory CD4, and approximately 0.4% of memory CD8 clonotypes were shared.

Using the deep immunoSEQ assay, TCR CDR3 regions were amplified from genomic DNA by multiplex PCR. Extracted genomic DNA from each cell subset was distributed evenly across all wells of several immunoSEQ 96-well plates, and each plate was treated as a replicate. For sorted subsets, about 0.2 ug genomic DNA, equal to about 30,000 T cell genomes, was loaded into each replicate PCR. The purified libraries were quantified using a Qubit 3.0 fluorometer, sized with a Bioanalyzer 2100, and then quantified again using the KAPA Library Quantification kit. Every immunoSEQ 96-well plate was sequenced on a separate single-read 150-cycle Illumina NextSeq 550 flow cell. Per the original workflow: Because the immunoSEQ output held only junctional sequences and lacked quality scores, the filtering could not match the filtering applied to full-length reads. Sequences were annotated with PyIR, a Python wrapper for IgBLAST v1.9, and V/J genes and CDR3 were assigned using IMGT germline references. Reads with weak V/J assignments (E-value above 1e-6), missing CDR3, stop codons, out-of-frame junctions, or ambiguous translated residues were removed. V3J clonotypes were defined by identical inferred V gene, J gene, and CDR3 amino acid sequence. Percentage overlap between repertoires was calculated by dividing the number of shared unique clonotypes by the size of the smaller repertoire. Richness of each repertoire was evaluated using RTK rarefaction, the Chao1 estimator, and Recon v2.1 estimates of unobserved clonotypes. Generation probabilities for all TCRbeta clonotypes obtained by the gDNA method from a handful of donors were computed using OLGA. The clones in this table, taken by TCRdb from immuneACCESS, are in-frame only. Not every clone is retained; where verified, under half of the shortfall comes from an unresolved V gene, and the cause of the rest is unknown. The DNA was the basis for D and trimming; V, J and clone size are from that table. Recorded for this sample are 1.6 million or so clones; roughly 95% of them occurred a single time. The top ten constitute about 1.2% of the sample.

V loses 2 bases of germline sequence and J loses 4 bases, and the interval between the two ends is 6 bases. CDR1 and CDR2, looked up from the germline V gene, are MNHEY and SVGAGI. The cysteine opens and the phenylalanine closes a CDR3 of 13 amino acids. Only CDR3 DNA is held: 39 bases, read in frame from base 1. In regard to this clone: It has no known antigen specificity. Per-base quality was not reported, and no clone a single base away is much larger than it.

Donors were healthy HIV-negative adults with no recently reported acute infections or vaccinations. All donors were Caucasian adults living in Nashville, Tennessee, USA. CD4+ T cells were enriched by magnetic negative selection; naive cells were then positively selected on CD45RA, and the negative fraction formed the memory subset. After blood collection by leukapheresis, PBMCs were isolated using Ficoll-Histopaque density gradient centrifugation and then cryopreserved in the vapor phase of liquid nitrogen. Analytical flow cytometry was used to check the purity and quantity of each magnetically sorted T cell population. Genomic DNA was isolated from every sorted fraction and measured by UV absorbance on a Nanodrop 2000c.

The chain was built from TRBV6-5 and TRBJ1-3; too little of a D gene remains to name it. Source material: naive CD4+ T cells sorted from blood. What the cell subset or site label conveys for this sample: CD45RA+ positively selected. The origin of this receptor is a man under 40 in good health. CDR3 protein: CASSYTDGNTIYF. The DNA is as follows: TGTGCCAGCAGTTACACCGACGGAAACACCATATATTTT.